These 10 T cell receptor beta chains were sequenced from one sample in a study of regulatory T cells in long-lasting Graves disease (dated by TCRdb to the early 2020s). In the paper's terms, the time point label means: newly diagnosed GD, antithyroid drugs for less than 3 months. For both TCR sequencing and RNA sequencing, RNA was extracted from PBMCs using TRIzol. To prepare the library, multiplex PCR was applied. TCRdb names Illumina HiSeq 4000 as the instrument used. iRepertoire HTBI primers and Arm-PCR amplification of CDR3 regions were used to construct TCR beta libraries. Clones were called with MiXCR by TCRdb after fastp trimmed the public reads at Q25, and only in-frame beta chains were retained. A single entry per CDR3 protein holds the most common genes and DNA from its merged rows. This sample comprises some 400,000 distinct CDR3 sequences, about 15% of them detected only once. In total, the top ten clones hold over 15% of the sample.

Separately, the same data were catalogued under a study of T cells in Graves' hyperthyroidism and ophthalmopathy.

Sequencing used peripheral blood mononuclear cells (PBMCs), obtained at new diagnosis, from a patient treated with antithyroid drugs. The receptors here all came from a woman between 25 and 40 years old with Graves disease. Donor details come from another sample of the same person, matched by shared clones.

The table lists this clonotype with many counts. The chain links TRBV5-1 to TRBJ2-3; D unclear. The CDR3 is 18 residues long. V was shortened by 0 bases and J by 0 bases, with 17 bases between the two germline ends. Germline loops: CDR1 SGHRS, CDR2 YFSETQ. CDR3 DNA: TGCGCCAGCAGCTTGGGGAAGACTGCGAAAATGAGCACAGATACGCAGTATTTT. This gives the protein CASSLGKTAKMSTDTQYF.

In its sample, this clonotype was seen a few times. The CDR3 carries no conserved terminal phenylalanine or tryptophan, so it likely arises from a read error. The chain combines TRBV20-1 with TRBJ1-2, with TRBD1 as a possible D gene (5 bases). Per the germline V gene, CDR1 is DFQATT and CDR2 is SNEGSKA (reference sequence). V lost 0 bases and J lost 7, with 24 bases in between. CDR3 size: 17 residues. The CDR3, as DNA: TGCAGTGCTAGAGATCGCAGCTCGGGAAAGGGGATAGGTGGCTACACCCTC. Translation: CSARDRSSGKGIGGYTL.

The rearrangement uses TRBV28 and TRBJ1-6, with D possibly being TRBD1 (6 bases). With 4 bases removed from V and 0 bases from J, the gap between germline ends came to 10 bases. The V gene's germline CDR1 is MDHEN and CDR2 SYDVKM. The CDR3 runs to 16 residues. In DNA form, the CDR3 reads TGTGCCAGCAGTTCCGGACAGAGCTCCTATAATTCACCCCTCCACTTT. It is translated as CASSSGQSSYNSPLHF.

Ten or more counts support this clonotype. CDR3 amino acids: CASRQGRGETQYF. CDR3 DNA: TGTGCCAGCAGACAGGGGCGAGGGGAAACCCAGTACTTC. J is TRBJ2-5 and V is TRBV28; TRBD1 agrees at 7 bases. The junction had 9 bases not matched to a gene; V was cut back by 6 bases and J by 8 bases. In germline, CDR1 is MDHEN, CDR2 SYDVKM. The CDR3 is made up of 13 amino acids.

This chain uses TRBV15 with TRBJ2-7; no clear D. V lost 4 bases and J lost 5, with 15 bases in between. There are 14 residues in the CDR3. The germline gives CDR1 LNHNV, CDR2 YYDKDF (reference sequence). The CDR3: CATSIPGGFDEQYF. As DNA, the CDR3 is TGTGCCACCAGCATTCCCGGCGGCTTCGACGAGCAGTACTTC. The full variable domain, rest sourced from reference TRBV15 and TRBJ2-7, is DAMVIQNPRYQVTQFGKPVTLSCSQTLNHNVMYWYQQKSSQAPKLLFHYYDKDFNNEADTPDNFQSRRPNTSFCFLDIRSPGLGDTAMYLCATSIPGGFDEQYFGPGTRLTVT.

As concerns this clonotype: A clone one base away is much larger, so this may be a read error. The chain has TRBV5-1 and TRBJ2-7, with D uncertain. Germline V gives CDR1 SGHRS, CDR2 YFSETQ. CDR3 length: 13 amino acids. The CDR3 reads CARSLQVSYEQYF. In DNA, the CDR3 is TGCGCCAGGAGCTTGCAAGTATCCTACGAGCAGTACTTC.

In this sample, this clonotype turned up many times. The V gene is TRBV9, the J gene TRBJ2-2; 9 bases line up with TRBD2. Germline-derived CDR1 and CDR2 are SGDLS and YYNGEE. V lost 0 bases, J lost 1 base, and 7 bases stayed unmatched. The CDR3 runs 18 residues. CDR3 loop: CASSVELARGGNTGELFF. The CDR3 nucleotides read TGTGCCAGCAGCGTAGAATTGGCGCGGGGGGGGAACACCGGGGAGCTGTTTTTT.

The V and J genes are TRBV28 and TRBJ2-2; D remains unclear. Trimming cost V 5 bases and J 0 bases, with 10 bases left between them. The germline CDR1 and CDR2 sequences are MDHEN and SYDVKM. The CDR3 has 15 residues. As DNA, the CDR3 is TGTGCCAGCAGTGGGGAACAGCCGAACACCGGGGAGCTGTTTTTT. Amino acids: CASSGEQPNTGELFF.

This clonotype was observed at least ten times. J is TRBJ1-6 and V is TRBV7-2; D remains ambiguous. With 2 bases removed from V and 5 bases from J, the gap between germline ends came to 7 bases. From germline, CDR1 is SGHTA and CDR2 FQGNSA. The CDR3 sequence is 14 residues long. The CDR3 DNA reads TGTGCCAGCAGCTTAAACTCGAATAATTCACCCCTCCACTTT. This codes for CASSLNSNNSPLHF.

This clonotype was observed many times. V gene TRBV28 combines with J gene TRBJ2-5; D may correspond to TRBD1 or TRBD2 (6 bases each). Germline loops: CDR1 MDHEN, CDR2 SYDVKM. The CDR3 is 21 residues long. V was shortened by 4 bases and J by 5 bases, with 35 bases between the two germline ends. In nucleotides, the CDR3 is TGTGCCAGCAGTTCCCTTTTCAGAGGGTTAGGGGGGCAGCCCGGTGTGGAGACCCAGTACTTC. This translates into CASSSLFRGLGGQPGVETQYF.